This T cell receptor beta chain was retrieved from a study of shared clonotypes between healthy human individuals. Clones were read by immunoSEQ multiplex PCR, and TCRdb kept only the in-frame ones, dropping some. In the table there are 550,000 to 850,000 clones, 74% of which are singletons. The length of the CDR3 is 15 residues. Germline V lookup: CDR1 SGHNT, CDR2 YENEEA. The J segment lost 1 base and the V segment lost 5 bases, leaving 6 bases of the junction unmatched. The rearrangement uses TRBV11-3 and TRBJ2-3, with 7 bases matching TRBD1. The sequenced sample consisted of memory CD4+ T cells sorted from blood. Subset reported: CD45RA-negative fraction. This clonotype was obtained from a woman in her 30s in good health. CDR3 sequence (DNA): TGTGCCAGCAGCCTACGACAGGGACGCACAGATACGCAGTATTTT. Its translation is CASSLRQGRTDTQYF.